These T cell receptor beta chains were read from a single sample in a study of T cell repertoires in cytomegalovirus infection. The antigens for these receptors are not known. TCRdb independently ran MiXCR on the reads; one entry per CDR3 protein. This table has around 900,000 distinct CDR3 sequences, less than 40% appearing once. The material was cultured CD8+ T cells from PBMCs, obtained from culture after CMV antigen stimulation. The receptors originated from a human donor in good health (CMV status not recorded). Some clones in this sample may be carry-over from other donors' samples. Both conserved end residues are part of each CDR3. The D gene is left open where the match is weak. Clone size appears in some rows only: once, few, many, or a class for an expanded clone.

clone_size,j_call,v_call,d_call,cdr3_nt,cdr3_aa
.,TRBJ1-1,TRBV5-1,.,TGCGCCAGCAGCGCCTGGACGGATAACACTGAAGCTTTCTTT,CASSAWTDNTEAFF
.,TRBJ2-2,TRBV4-1,.,TGCGCCAGCAGCCATCAGGTCCCGAACACCGGGGAGCTGTTTTTT,CASSHQVPNTGELFF
many,TRBJ2-7,TRBV7-9,.,TGTGCCAGCAGCCCCGACCCGGGTCTTAGGGAGCAGTACTTC,CASSPDPGLREQYF
.,TRBJ2-7,TRBV2,.,TGTGCCAGCATCGGGCAGGGCCCCTACGAGCAGTACTTC,CASIGQGPYEQYF
many,TRBJ2-2,TRBV6-5,TRBD2,TGTGCCAGCAGTTACGGGCTAGCGGGGTTAACCGGGGAGCTGTTTTTT,CASSYGLAGLTGELFF
few,TRBJ2-2,TRBV2,.,TGTGCCAGCGGACATTCGGGCGGGGAGCTGTTTTTT,CASGHSGGELFF
.,TRBJ1-6,TRBV27,.,TGTGCCAGCAGTTTATCGAAGGAGGGTGGTGATTCACCCCTCCACTTT,CASSLSKEGGDSPLHF
.,TRBJ2-3,TRBV13,TRBD2,TGTGCCAGCAAACACCTAGCGGGGGGGCGAGATACGCAGTATTTT,CASKHLAGGRDTQYF
few,TRBJ1-5,TRBV7-9,.,TGTGCCAGCAGCCACTCGGGGGCGGCCAATCAGCCCCAGCATTTT,CASSHSGAANQPQHF
few,TRBJ2-1,TRBV12-3/TRBV12-4,TRBD2,TGTGCCAGCAGTTTATTCGCGGGGGGCCATGAGCAGTTCTTC,CASSLFAGGHEQFF
few,TRBJ2-5,TRBV12-3/TRBV12-4,.,TGTGCCAGCAGCCCGTGGGGGAGAGGGGTGGGAGAGACCCAGTACTTC,CASSPWGRGVGETQYF
.,TRBJ1-4,TRBV5-1,.,TGCGCCAGCAGCGCCGGCCGAATCGATGAAAAACTGTTTTTT,CASSAGRIDEKLFF
.,TRBJ2-1,TRBV12-3/TRBV12-4,TRBD2,TGTGCCAGCACCGATCCCTTTACTAGCGGTTCCTACAATGAGCAGTTCTTC,CASTDPFTSGSYNEQFF
few,TRBJ1-5,TRBV9,.,TGTGCCAGCAGCGTAGGGGGGGGCGGTAATCAGCCCCAGCATTTT,CASSVGGGGNQPQHF
.,TRBJ1-3,TRBV4-1,TRBD1,TGCGCCAGCAGCCAGCTACAGGGGGCAGCTGGAAACACCATATATTTT,CASSQLQGAAGNTIYF
.,TRBJ2-5,TRBV6-6,.,TGTGCCAGCAGTTACCGAGAGAGTTCCTTTCAAGAGACCCAGTACTTC,CASSYRESSFQETQYF